The entry below gives a single T cell receptor (beta chain) sequence along with its context. This specimen comes from a study of blood T cell repertoires in COVID-19. In the study overall: Samples came from the United States, Italy and Spain, spanning acute and convalescent COVID-19.

Original processing notes: Reference gene primers were amplified, and this amplification served to estimate nucleated cell counts. Clones were sequenced by immunoSEQ multiplex PCR, and TCRdb holds only the in-frame ones, with some missing. That table is the source of V, J and clone size, and D and trimming were worked out from the DNA. This table has fewer than 65,000 clones, around 90% appearing once. Sequenced sample: peripheral blood. The receptor comes from a man aged 45 to 65 with acute or convalescent COVID-19.

The CDR3 DNA reads as TGTGCCTGGAGCTATCTCTCGACAGGGAACTATGGCTACACCTTC. Translating it yields CAWSYLSTGNYGYTF. The V call is TRBV30, the J call TRBJ1-2; TRBD1 matches 7 bases. Germline values: CDR1 GTSNPN, CDR2 SVGIG (reference sequence). Trimming cost V 3 bases and J 2 bases; bases outside gene matches: 9. CDR3 length: 15 residues.